The T cell receptor (beta chain) under discussion was sequenced for a study of blood T cells in healthy people across ages. Each donor's blood draw was around 10 milliliters of peripheral blood. Primers used in a second PCR of roughly 7 to 12 cycles were a sample-barcoded 5' primer and a J-beta primer mix. There were at least 2.5 million CDR3-containing paired-end reads obtained from each sample. MiXCR, run by TCRdb on the 5' RACE reads, gives a single entry per CDR3 protein. The sample gives over 950,000 distinct CDR3 sequences, 35% to 45% of which show up once; less than 15% is in the top ten. The sample comprised blood. This receptor was identified in a man aged 18 to 30 in good health.

The CDR3, as DNA: TGTGCCAGCAGTTGGGGGGGAACAGGGAAGGGCAATCAGCCCCAGTATTTT. Its protein is CASSWGGTGKGNQPQYF. The gene calls are TRBV28 and TRBJ2-3; D is possibly TRBD2 (7 bases). V lost 4 bases and J lost 12, with 29 bases in between. This CDR3 contains 17 residues. Germline lookup yields CDR1 MDHEN and CDR2 SYDVKM.